This T cell receptor beta chain was captured by sequencing in a study of cytomegalovirus exposure and HLA in healthy donors. Study at large: Within an early data release were roughly 90 million unique TCRs drawn from HLA-typed donors.

Germline lookup yields CDR1 SEHNR and CDR2 FQNEAQ (reference sequence). The V segment lost 3 bases and the J segment 2 bases; nucleotides outside the gene matches: 3. This CDR3 spans 14 amino acids. Both 60 Vbeta primers and 13 Jbeta primers went into the PCR. Assay: immunoSEQ multiplex PCR; the TCRdb copy retains only in-frame clones and omits some. The sample holds about 150,000 clones, roughly 70% seen once. Sample: PBMCs. The sequence derives from a man aged 25 to 40 in good health and CMV-seronegative. This sequence joins TRBV7-9 and TRBJ1-1; 7 nucleotides agree with TRBD1. In DNA form, the CDR3 reads TGTGCCAGCAGCTTTAGAGGGGGCAACACTGAAGCTTTCTTT. It is translated as CASSFRGGNTEAFF.